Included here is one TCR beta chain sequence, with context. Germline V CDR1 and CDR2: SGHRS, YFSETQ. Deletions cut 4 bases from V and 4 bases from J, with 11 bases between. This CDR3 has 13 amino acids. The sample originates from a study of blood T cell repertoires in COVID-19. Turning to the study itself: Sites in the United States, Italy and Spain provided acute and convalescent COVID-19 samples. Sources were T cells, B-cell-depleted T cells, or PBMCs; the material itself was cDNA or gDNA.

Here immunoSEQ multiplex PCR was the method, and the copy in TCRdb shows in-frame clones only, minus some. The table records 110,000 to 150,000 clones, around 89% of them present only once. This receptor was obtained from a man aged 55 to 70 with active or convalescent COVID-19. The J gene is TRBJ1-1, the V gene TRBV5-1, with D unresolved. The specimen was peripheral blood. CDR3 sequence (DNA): TGCGCCAGCAGCCCAAGAGCGGGCACTGAAGCTTTCTTT. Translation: CASSPRAGTEAFF.